This record covers a single T cell receptor beta chain. The data were produced by immunoSEQ multiplex PCR, yet TCRdb's version contains in-frame clones alone and is incomplete. This table lists some 150,000 clones. Looked up from germline, CDR1 is GTSNPN and CDR2 is SVGIG (reference sequence). This CDR3 is built from 13 residues. The V and J ends lost 3 bases and 1 base respectively, with 9 bases between them. This record comes from a study of T cell responses to AZD1222 COVID-19 vaccine. Sequenced: peripheral blood. The sequence was collected from an adult in good health. The chain has TRBV30 and TRBJ1-1, with D perhaps matching TRBD1 (6 bases). This CDR3 reads CAWSPGQNTEAFF. The CDR3 DNA reads TGTGCCTGGAGCCCGGGACAGAACACTGAAGCTTTCTTT.